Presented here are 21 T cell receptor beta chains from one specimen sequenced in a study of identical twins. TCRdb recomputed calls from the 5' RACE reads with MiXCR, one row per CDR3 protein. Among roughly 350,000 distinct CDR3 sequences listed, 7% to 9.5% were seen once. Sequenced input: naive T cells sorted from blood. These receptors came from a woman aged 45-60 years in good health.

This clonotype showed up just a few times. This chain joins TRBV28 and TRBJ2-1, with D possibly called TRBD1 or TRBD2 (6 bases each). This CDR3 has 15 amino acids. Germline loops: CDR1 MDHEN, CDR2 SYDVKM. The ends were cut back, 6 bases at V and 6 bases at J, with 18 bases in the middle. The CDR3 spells CASRTPGGVGNEQFF. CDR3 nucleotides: TGTGCCAGCAGGACACCCGGGGGCGTCGGCAATGAGCAGTTCTTC.

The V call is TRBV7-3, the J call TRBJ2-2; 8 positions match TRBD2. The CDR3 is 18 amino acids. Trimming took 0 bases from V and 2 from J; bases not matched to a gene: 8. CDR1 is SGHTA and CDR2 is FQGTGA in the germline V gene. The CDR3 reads CASSLTGAGGGNTGELFF. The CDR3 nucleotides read TGTGCCAGCAGCTTAACGGGCGCGGGAGGAGGCAACACCGGGGAGCTGTTTTTT.

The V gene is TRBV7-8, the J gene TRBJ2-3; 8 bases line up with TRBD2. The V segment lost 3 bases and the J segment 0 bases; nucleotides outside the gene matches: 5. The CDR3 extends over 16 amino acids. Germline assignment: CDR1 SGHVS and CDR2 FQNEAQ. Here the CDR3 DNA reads TGTGCCAGCAGCTTTTTCATAGCGGGAAGCACAGATACGCAGTATTTT. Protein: CASSFFIAGSTDTQYF. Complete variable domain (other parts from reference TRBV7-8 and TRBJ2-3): GAGVSQSPRYKVAKRGQDVALRCDPISGHVSLFWYQQALGQGPEFLTYFQNEAQLDKSGLPSDRFFAERPEGSVSTLKIQRTQQEDSAVYLCASSFFIAGSTDTQYFGPGTRLTVL.

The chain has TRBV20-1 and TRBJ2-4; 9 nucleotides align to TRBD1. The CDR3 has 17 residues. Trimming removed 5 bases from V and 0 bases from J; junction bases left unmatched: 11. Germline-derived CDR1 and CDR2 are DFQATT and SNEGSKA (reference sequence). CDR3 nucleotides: TGCAGTGCTCCCGAAACCGGGACAGGGCAAGCCAAAAACATTCAGTACTTC. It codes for CSAPETGTGQAKNIQYF.

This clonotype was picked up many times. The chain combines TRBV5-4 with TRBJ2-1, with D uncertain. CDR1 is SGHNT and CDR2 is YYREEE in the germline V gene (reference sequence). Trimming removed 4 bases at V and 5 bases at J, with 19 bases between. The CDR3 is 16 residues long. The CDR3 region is CASSLDPTIYHNEQFF. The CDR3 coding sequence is TGTGCCAGCAGCCTCGACCCCACAATATACCACAATGAGCAGTTCTTC. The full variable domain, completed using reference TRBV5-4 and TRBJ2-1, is ETGVTQSPTHLIKTRGQQVTLRCSSQSGHNTVSWYQQALGQGPQFIFQYYREEENGRGNFPPRFSGLQFPNYSSELNVNALELDDSALYLCASSLDPTIYHNEQFFGPGTRLTVL.

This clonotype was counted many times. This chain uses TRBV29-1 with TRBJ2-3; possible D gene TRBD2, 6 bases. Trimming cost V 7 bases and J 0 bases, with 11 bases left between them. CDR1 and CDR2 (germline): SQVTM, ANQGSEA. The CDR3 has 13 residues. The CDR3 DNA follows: TGCAGCGACAAAAGCGGGAGCACAGATACGCAGTATTTT. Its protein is CSDKSGSTDTQYF.

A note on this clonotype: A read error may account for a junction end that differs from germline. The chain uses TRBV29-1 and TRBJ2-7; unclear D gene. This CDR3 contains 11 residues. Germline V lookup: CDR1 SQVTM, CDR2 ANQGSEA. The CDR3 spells CSAEVGYEQYF. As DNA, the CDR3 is TGCAGCGCTGAAGTGGGCTACGAGCAGTACTTC.

This CDR3 is CSALGGSEQFF. CDR3 in DNA: TGCAGTGCTCTAGGGGGGTCTGAGCAGTTCTTC. This chain connects TRBV20-1 to TRBJ2-1; D possibly matches TRBD1 or TRBD2 (6 bases each). The germline V and J ends were trimmed by 5 bases and 9 bases, with 11 bases remaining between them. CDR3 length equals 11 residues. Germline V lookup: CDR1 DFQATT, CDR2 SNEGSKA (reference sequence).

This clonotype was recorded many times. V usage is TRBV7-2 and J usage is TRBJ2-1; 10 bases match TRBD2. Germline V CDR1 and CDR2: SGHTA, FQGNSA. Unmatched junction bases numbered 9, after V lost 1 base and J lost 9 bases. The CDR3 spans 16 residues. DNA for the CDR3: TGTGCCAGCAGCTTAGAGCGGGGGGGAGGACCAATTGAGCAGTTCTTC. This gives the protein CASSLERGGGPIEQFF.

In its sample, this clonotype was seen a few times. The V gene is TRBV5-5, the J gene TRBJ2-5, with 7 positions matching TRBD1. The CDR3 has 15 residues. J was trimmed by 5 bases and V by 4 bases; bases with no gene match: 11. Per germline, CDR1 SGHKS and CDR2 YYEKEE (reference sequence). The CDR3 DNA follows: TGTGCCAGCAGCGAGACAGGGTTGGGCGTGGAGACCCAGTACTTC. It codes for CASSETGLGVETQYF. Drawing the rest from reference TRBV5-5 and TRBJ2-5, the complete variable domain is DAGVTQSPTHLIKTRGQQVTLRCSPISGHKSVSWYQQVLGQGPQFIFQYYEKEERGRGNFPDRFSARQFPNYSSELNVNALLLGDSALYLCASSETGLGVETQYFGPGTRLLVL.

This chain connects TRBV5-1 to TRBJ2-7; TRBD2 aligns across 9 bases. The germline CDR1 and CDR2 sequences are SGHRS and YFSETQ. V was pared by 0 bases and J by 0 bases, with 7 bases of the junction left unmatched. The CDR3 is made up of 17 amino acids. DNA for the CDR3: TGCGCCAGCAGCTTGGGGCTAGCGGGGCCCCTCTCCTACGAGCAGTACTTC. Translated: CASSLGLAGPLSYEQYF.

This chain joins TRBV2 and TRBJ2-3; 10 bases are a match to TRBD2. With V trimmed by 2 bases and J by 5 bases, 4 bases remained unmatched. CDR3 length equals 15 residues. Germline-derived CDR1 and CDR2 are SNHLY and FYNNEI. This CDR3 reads CASSESGRAEDTQYF. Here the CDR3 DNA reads TGTGCCAGCAGTGAAAGCGGGAGGGCCGAAGATACGCAGTATTTT.

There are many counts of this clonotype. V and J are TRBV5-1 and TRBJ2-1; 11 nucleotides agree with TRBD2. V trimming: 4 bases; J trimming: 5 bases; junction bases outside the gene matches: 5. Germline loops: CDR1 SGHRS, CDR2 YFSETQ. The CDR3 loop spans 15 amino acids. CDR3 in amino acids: CASSPSGRKDNEQFF. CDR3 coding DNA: TGCGCCAGCAGCCCTAGCGGGAGGAAGGACAATGAGCAGTTCTTC.

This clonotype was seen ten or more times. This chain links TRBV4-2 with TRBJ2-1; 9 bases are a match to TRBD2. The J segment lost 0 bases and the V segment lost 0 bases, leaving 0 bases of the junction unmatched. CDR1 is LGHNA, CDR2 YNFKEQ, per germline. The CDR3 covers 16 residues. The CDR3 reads CASSQDSGSSYNEQFF. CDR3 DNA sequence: TGTGCCAGCAGCCAAGATAGCGGGAGCTCCTACAATGAGCAGTTCTTC.

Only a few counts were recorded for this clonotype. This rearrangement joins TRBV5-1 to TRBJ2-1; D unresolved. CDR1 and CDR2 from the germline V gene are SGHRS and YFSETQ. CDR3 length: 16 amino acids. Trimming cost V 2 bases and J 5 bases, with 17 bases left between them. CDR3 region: CASSLGRPTTDNEQFF. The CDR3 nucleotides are TGCGCCAGCAGCTTAGGCAGACCCACGACCGACAATGAGCAGTTCTTC.

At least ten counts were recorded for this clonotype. The chain's CDR3 is CASSFGRGGSPLHF. The CDR3, as DNA: TGTGCCAGCAGTTTTGGTAGGGGAGGATCACCCCTCCACTTT. The chain employs TRBV12-3 or TRBV12-4 and TRBJ1-6; TRBD1 might be the D (5 bases). V lost 3 bases to trimming and J lost 10 bases, with 13 bases between them. This CDR3 region has 14 residues.

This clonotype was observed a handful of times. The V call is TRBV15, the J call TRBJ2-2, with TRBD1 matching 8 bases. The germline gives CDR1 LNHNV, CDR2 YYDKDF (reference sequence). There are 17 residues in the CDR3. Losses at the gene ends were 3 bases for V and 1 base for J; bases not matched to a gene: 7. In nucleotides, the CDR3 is TGTGCCACCAGCAGGGGGCCGGGGACAGGGAACACCGGGGAGCTGTTTTTT. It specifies CATSRGPGTGNTGELFF.

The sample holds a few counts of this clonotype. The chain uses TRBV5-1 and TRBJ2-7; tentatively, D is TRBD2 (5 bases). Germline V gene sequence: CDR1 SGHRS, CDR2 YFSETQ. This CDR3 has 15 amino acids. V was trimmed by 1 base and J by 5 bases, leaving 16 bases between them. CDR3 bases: TGCGCCAGCAGCTTGTCAAGGAGGCTCGGCGACGAGCAGTACTTC. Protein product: CASSLSRRLGDEQYF.

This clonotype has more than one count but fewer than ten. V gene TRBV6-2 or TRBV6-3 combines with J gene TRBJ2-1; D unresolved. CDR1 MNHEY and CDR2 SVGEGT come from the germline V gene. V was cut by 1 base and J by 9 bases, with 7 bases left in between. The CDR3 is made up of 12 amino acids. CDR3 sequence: CASSYFGAEQFF. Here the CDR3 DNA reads TGTGCCAGCAGTTACTTCGGTGCTGAGCAGTTCTTC.

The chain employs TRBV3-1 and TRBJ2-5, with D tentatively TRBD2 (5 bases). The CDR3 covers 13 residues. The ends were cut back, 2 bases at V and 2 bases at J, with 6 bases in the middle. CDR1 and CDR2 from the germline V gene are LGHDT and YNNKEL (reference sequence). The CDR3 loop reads CASSQRGQETQYF. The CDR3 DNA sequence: TGTGCCAGCAGCCAACGAGGGCAAGAGACCCAGTACTTC.

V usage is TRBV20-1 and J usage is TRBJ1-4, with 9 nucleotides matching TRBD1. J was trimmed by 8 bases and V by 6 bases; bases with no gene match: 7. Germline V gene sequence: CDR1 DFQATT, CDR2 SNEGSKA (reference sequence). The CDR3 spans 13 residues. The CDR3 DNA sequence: TGCAGTGCGCTACAGGGGGCTGGGGAAAAACTGTTTTTT. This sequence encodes CSALQGAGEKLFF.